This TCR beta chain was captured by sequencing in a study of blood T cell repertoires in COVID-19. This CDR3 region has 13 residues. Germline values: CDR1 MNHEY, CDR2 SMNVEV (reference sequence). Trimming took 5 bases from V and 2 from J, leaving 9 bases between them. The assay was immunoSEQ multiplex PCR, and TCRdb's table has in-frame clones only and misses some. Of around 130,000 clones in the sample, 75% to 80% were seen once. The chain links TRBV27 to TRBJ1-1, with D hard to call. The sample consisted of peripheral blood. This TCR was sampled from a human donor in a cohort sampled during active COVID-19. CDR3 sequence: CASSRQVNTEAFF. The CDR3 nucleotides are TGTGCCAGCAGTAGACAAGTTAACACTGAAGCTTTCTTT.